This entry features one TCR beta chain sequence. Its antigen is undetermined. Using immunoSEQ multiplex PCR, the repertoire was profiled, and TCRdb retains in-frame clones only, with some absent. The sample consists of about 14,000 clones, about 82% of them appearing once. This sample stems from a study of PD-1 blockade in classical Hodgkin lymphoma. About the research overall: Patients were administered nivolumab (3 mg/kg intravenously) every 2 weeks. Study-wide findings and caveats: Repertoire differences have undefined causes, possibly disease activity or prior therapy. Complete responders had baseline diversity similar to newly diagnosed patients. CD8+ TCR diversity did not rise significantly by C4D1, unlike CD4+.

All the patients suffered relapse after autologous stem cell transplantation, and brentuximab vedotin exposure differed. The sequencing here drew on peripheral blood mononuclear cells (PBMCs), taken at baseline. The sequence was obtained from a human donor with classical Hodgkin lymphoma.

This CDR3 reads CASSPHKARTGELFF. The DNA for the CDR3 is TGTGCCAGCAGTCCCCATAAGGCCAGGACCGGGGAGCTGTTTTTT. The chain uses TRBV6-5 and TRBJ2-2; no firm D call. The CDR3 sequence is 15 residues long. V dropped 5 bases and J dropped 5 bases, with 15 bases sitting between them. Germline lookup yields CDR1 MNHEY and CDR2 SVGAGI.